The TCR beta chain under discussion was sequenced for a study of shared clonotypes between healthy human individuals. At a deep level, the assay was run. The table came from immunoSEQ multiplex PCR; TCRdb's copy has only in-frame clones and leaves some out. The table includes hundreds of thousands of clones, roughly 95% detected once. Terminally differentiated effector memory CD45RA+ cells were excluded from the naive CD8 cells, which were CD45RO-negative and positively selected for CCR7. This CDR3 spans 14 amino acids. Germline V gene data show CDR1 as MDHEN and CDR2 as SYDVKM. The junction had 9 bases not matched to a gene; V was cut back by 7 bases and J by 8 bases.

The rearrangement links TRBV28 to TRBJ2-4; 9 positions agree with TRBD2. Sequenced: naive CD8+ T cells sorted from blood. This TCR was recovered from a woman in her twenties or thirties in good health. The CDR3 is CASNTKREVDIQYF. The DNA for the CDR3 is TGTGCCAGCAACACGAAGCGGGAGGTAGACATTCAGTACTTC. The variable domain in full, with the rest retrieved from reference TRBV28 and TRBJ2-4, is DVKVTQSSRYLVKRTGEKVFLECVQDMDHENMFWYRQDPGLGLRLIYFSYDVKMKEKGDIPEGYSVSREKKERFSLILESASTNQTSMYLCASNTKREVDIQYFGAGTRLSVL.